Listed below are T cell receptor beta chains from one sample, sequenced in a study of T cell responses to AZD1222 COVID-19 vaccine. Assay: immunoSEQ multiplex PCR; the TCRdb copy retains only in-frame clones and omits some. This sample has roughly 200,000 clones; roughly nine tenths occur once, and the top ten carry over 1.5%. Sequencing was performed on peripheral blood, taken 28 days after the second AZD1222 dose. The receptors were sampled from an adult who received the AZD1222 COVID-19 vaccine. Each CDR3 is given with its conserved first and last residue. D genes are given only for firm matches.

d_call j_call v_call cdr3_nt cdr3_aa
. TRBJ1-5 TRBV30 TGTGCCTGGAGTGCTTTAGGAAATCAGCCCCAGCATTTT CAWSALGNQPQHF
. TRBJ1-4 TRBV18 TGTGCCAGCTCAGTTCGAAAAAATGAAAAACTGTTTTTT CASSVRKNEKLFF
TRBD1 TRBJ1-2 TRBV25-1 TGTGCCAGCAGAAGCACCCGGGGACAGGGGGCGGACTATGGCTACACCTTC CASRSTRGQGADYGYTF
. TRBJ1-5 TRBV7-8 TGTGCCAGCAGCTTAGGTCGCAATCAGCCCCAGCATTTT CASSLGRNQPQHF
TRBD1 TRBJ2-2 TRBV15 TGTGCCACCAGCAGAATAACAGGGGCTGGCGGGGAGCTGTTTTTT CATSRITGAGGELFF
. TRBJ1-1 TRBV19 TGTGCCAGTAGTATATCCCACATCGGCAACACTGAAGCTTTCTTT CASSISHIGNTEAFF
. TRBJ1-4 TRBV15 TGTGCCACCAGCAGAGATCCGCAGGGTAATGAAAAACTGTTTTTT CATSRDPQGNEKLFF
TRBD2 TRBJ2-7 TRBV6-5 TGTGCCAGCAGTTCCGGGACTAGCGGATTCTACGAGCAGTACTTC CASSSGTSGFYEQYF
. TRBJ1-2 TRBV10-3 TGTGCCATCAGTGCCGGGGGGTTCGACTATGGCTACACCTTC CAISAGGFDYGYTF
TRBD1 TRBJ2-6 TRBV18 TGTGCCAGCTCACCCAGGACAGGGGCCAGCTCTGGGGCCAACGTCCTGACTTTC CASSPRTGASSGANVLTF
. TRBJ1-1 TRBV27 TGTGCCAGCAGCCCCACTTGGGGGGACGGATTGAACACTGAAGCTTTCTTT CASSPTWGDGLNTEAFF
. TRBJ1-1 TRBV19 TGTGCCAGTAGTATCGTATCGGGGGCTGAAGCTTTCTTT CASSIVSGAEAFF
. TRBJ1-2 TRBV3-1/TRBV3-2 TGTGCCAGCAGCCAAGGCGGGGGACCTTATGGCTACACCTTC CASSQGGGPYGYTF
. TRBJ1-6 TRBV5-1 TGCGCCAGCAGCTTGGGGGGGGTCCGCTCCTATAATTCACCCCTCCACTTT CASSLGGVRSYNSPLHF
. TRBJ1-5 TRBV5-1 TGCGCCAGCAGCTTGGGGGCTAGCAATCAGCCCCAGCATTTT CASSLGASNQPQHF
TRBD2 TRBJ2-7 TRBV6-2/TRBV6-3 TGTGCCAGCAGTTCACCGGGACTAGCGGGGGCCAACTTATACGAGCAGTACTTC CASSSPGLAGANLYEQYF
. TRBJ2-7 TRBV10-3 TGTGCCATCAGTGGGCCCCCGGGCGGGACCTCCTACGAGCAGTACTTC CAISGPPGGTSYEQYF
. TRBJ1-1 TRBV19 TGTGCCAGCCATGGGGGAAGGGTGAACACTGAAGCTTTCTTT CASHGGRVNTEAFF
. TRBJ2-7 TRBV4-3 TGCGCCAGCAGCCAGTGGGGGGGCCCCTACGAGCAGTACTTC CASSQWGGPYEQYF